The 18 T cell receptor beta chains given below trace back to one sample, sequenced in a study of T-cell reconstitution after alpha-beta-depleted transplantation in children. Preparation of the TCRbeta library was carried out with unique molecular identifiers. Each CDR3 protein is one row after TCRdb ran MiXCR on the PCR reads. Here the sample spans 440,000 or so distinct CDR3 sequences, 43% being singletons. This sample comprised PBMCs, obtained before TCRalphabeta/CD19-depleted stem cell transplant. These receptors came from a girl aged 2-15 years with aplastic anemia, due to receive a stem cell transplant.

This clonotype was counted at least ten times. The chain recombines TRBV7-8 with TRBJ2-7; maybe TRBD2 (6 bases). Germline values: CDR1 SGHVS, CDR2 FQNEAQ. This CDR3 has 14 amino acids. Between the trimmed V and J ends, which lost 7 bases and 3 bases, there was a span of 16 bases. The CDR3 DNA is TGTGCCAGCACTGATCCGGGAGCCAACTACGAGCAGTACTTC. Translated: CASTDPGANYEQYF. The complete variable domain, with remaining parts taken from reference TRBV7-8 and TRBJ2-7, reads GAGVSQSPRYKVAKRGQDVALRCDPISGHVSLFWYQQALGQGPEFLTYFQNEAQLDKSGLPSDRFFAERPEGSVSTLKIQRTQQEDSAVYLCASTDPGANYEQYFGPGTRLTVT.

The chain has TRBV6-5 and TRBJ2-7; D perhaps matches TRBD2 (5 bases). V lost 2 bases and J lost 3, with 5 bases in between. The CDR3 is made up of 12 amino acids. CDR1 and CDR2 from the germline V gene are MNHEY and SVGAGI. CDR3 sequence reads: CASSYEGYEQYF. The CDR3 DNA reads TGTGCCAGCAGTTACGAGGGCTACGAGCAGTACTTC.

Concerning this clonotype itself: A much bigger clone sits one base away, suggesting this may be a read error. V usage is TRBV5-1 and J usage is TRBJ2-1, with D perhaps TRBD1 or TRBD2 (5 bases each). The germline V gene has CDR1 SGHRS and CDR2 YFSETQ. The CDR3 loop spans 13 amino acids. DNA of the CDR3: TGCGCCAGCAGCTTCCGTGGGACCCATGAGCAGCTCTTC. Encoded protein: CASSFRGTHEQLF. Drawing the rest from reference TRBV5-1 and TRBJ2-1, the complete variable domain is KAGVTQTPRYLIKTRGQQVTLSCSPISGHRSVSWYQQTPGQGLQFLFEYFSETQRNKGNFPGRFSGRQFSNSRSEMNVSTLELGDSALYLCASSFRGTHEQLFGPGTRLTVL.

V is TRBV20-1 and J is TRBJ2-3, with 7 bases aligning to TRBD1. The CDR3 spans 14 residues. Trimming took 4 bases from V and 2 from J; bases not matched to a gene: 6. The germline V gene has CDR1 DFQATT and CDR2 SNEGSKA (reference sequence). The CDR3 bases are TGCAGTGCTACTCCGGGACAGATCACAGATACGCAGTATTTT. Amino acid sequence: CSATPGQITDTQYF.

This clonotype was counted a single time. The V and J genes are TRBV19 and TRBJ2-7; 7 nucleotides agree with TRBD2. J was trimmed by 5 bases and V by 5 bases; bases with no gene match: 12. CDR3 length: 15 amino acids. From germline, CDR1 is LNHDA and CDR2 SQIVND (reference sequence). CDR3 nucleotides: TGTGCCAGTAGTCGGCGGGGGACCCTGAACAACGAGCAGTACTTC. Its protein is CASSRRGTLNNEQYF.

This chain uses TRBV20-1 with TRBJ2-1; 7 bases line up with TRBD1. The CDR3 is made up of 13 amino acids. Germline CDR1 is DFQATT and CDR2 is SNEGSKA (reference sequence). J gave up 4 bases and V 5 bases, and 5 bases lay outside the gene matches. CDR3 loop: CSAQGTVYNEQFF. Written as DNA, the CDR3 is TGCAGTGCTCAAGGGACAGTGTACAATGAGCAGTTCTTC.

This rearrangement joins TRBV5-1 to TRBJ2-1, with D unresolved. The CDR3 covers 13 residues. Trimming removed 4 bases at V and 8 bases at J, with 13 bases between. CDR1 is SGHRS and CDR2 is YFSETQ in the germline V gene. The CDR3 bases are TGCGCCAGCAGCACGACCCTAGGTGATGAGCAGTTCTTC. Amino acid sequence: CASSTTLGDEQFF.

V and J are TRBV12-3 or TRBV12-4 and TRBJ1-2; D gene ambiguous. The CDR3 has 15 residues. Trimming removed 0 bases at V and 3 bases at J, with 11 bases between. CDR3 amino acids: CASSLAPRRYYGYTF. The DNA for the CDR3 is TGTGCCAGCAGTTTAGCGCCGAGGCGATACTATGGCTACACCTTC.

The CDR3 is CASTPSAGGNTDTQYF. CDR3 coding DNA: TGTGCCAGCACTCCCTCGGCTGGCGGCAACACAGATACGCAGTATTTT. The chain links TRBV28 to TRBJ2-3; D is unresolved. Trimming removed 7 bases at V and 2 bases at J, with 19 bases between. CDR1 is MDHEN and CDR2 is SYDVKM in the germline V gene. The CDR3 runs 16 residues.

The chain carries TRBV5-8 and TRBJ2-3; possible D gene TRBD2, 6 bases. The CDR3 sequence is 17 residues long. Germline V CDR1 and CDR2: SGHTS, YDEGEE. V was trimmed by 1 base and J by 2 bases, leaving 17 bases between them. The CDR3 DNA reads TGTGCCAGCAGCTTGCTAGAGGGAGGTTCTACCACAGATACGCAGTATTTT. Its translation is CASSLLEGGSTTDTQYF. Based on the CDR3 plus reference TRBV5-8 and TRBJ2-3, the full variable domain is EAGVTQSPTHLIKTRGQQATLRCSPISGHTSVYWYQQALGLGLQFLLWYDEGEERNRGNFPPRFSGRQFPNYSSELNVNALELEDSALYLCASSLLEGGSTTDTQYFGPGTRLTVL.

The CDR3 reads CSARSGGVEEQFF. The CDR3 region has the DNA TGCAGTGCTAGGAGTGGGGGGGTTGAGGAGCAGTTCTTC. J is TRBJ2-1 and V is TRBV20-1; TRBD2 aligns across 7 bases. This CDR3 region has 13 residues. V trimming: 3 bases; J trimming: 10 bases; junction bases outside the gene matches: 9. CDR1 and CDR2 (germline): DFQATT, SNEGSKA (reference sequence).

This clonotype was recorded a few times. V and J are TRBV6-1 and TRBJ2-6; 8 bases line up with TRBD1. From germline, CDR1 is MNHNS and CDR2 SASEGT. V lost 6 bases, J lost 0 bases, and 10 bases stayed unmatched. The CDR3 extends over 18 amino acids. The CDR3 sequence: CASSPHGTGPSGANVLTF. The CDR3 coding sequence is TGTGCCAGCAGCCCCCACGGGACAGGACCCTCTGGGGCCAACGTCCTGACTTTC.

The table lists this clonotype with many counts. Its ends do not fully match the called genes, so a read error is possible. CDR3 amino acids: CASNKIREGYRLVF. CDR3 in DNA: TGTGCCAGCAACAAAATCAGAGAAGGGTACCGACTCGTTTTC. The rearrangement uses TRBV12-3 or TRBV12-4 and TRBJ2-6; no definite D call. The CDR3 is made up of 14 amino acids.

The rearrangement joins TRBV6-1 to TRBJ2-1, with 11 positions matching TRBD2. CDR3 length: 14 residues. Germline-derived CDR1 and CDR2 are MNHNS and SASEGT. The V and J ends lost 3 bases and 14 bases, in that order; junction bases with no gene match: 9. The chain's CDR3 is CASSDGLAGGPKFF. CDR3 DNA sequence: TGTGCCAGCAGTGATGGGTTAGCGGGAGGGCCGAAGTTCTTC.

As concerns this clonotype: A much bigger clone sits one base away, suggesting this may be a read error. The chain links TRBV3-1 to TRBJ2-5; tentatively, D is TRBD2 (5 bases). The CDR3 has 12 residues. The germline V gene encodes CDR1 LGHDT and CDR2 YNNKEL (reference sequence). CDR3 in amino acids: CASSQARETHYF. The CDR3 coding sequence is TGTGCCAGCAGCCAAGCGAGGGAGACCCACTACTTC.

The sample holds many counts of this clonotype. The chain joins TRBV12-3 or TRBV12-4 to TRBJ2-4; tentatively, D is TRBD2 (5 bases). Trimming took 0 bases from V and 0 from J, leaving 27 bases between them. The CDR3 is 22 amino acids. The CDR3 nucleotides are TGTGCCAGCAGTTTAGCACCTTTAGGGCTCGGGGTGGGTGAGAGAGCCAAAAACATTCAGTACTTC. This encodes CASSLAPLGLGVGERAKNIQYF.

This clonotype was picked up one time. The chain combines TRBV28 with TRBJ1-1; TRBD1 matches at 7 bases. Germline V gene data show CDR1 as MDHEN and CDR2 as SYDVKM. The CDR3 has 15 amino acids. V shed 6 bases and J 0 bases; nucleotides not matched to a gene: 7. CDR3 in amino acids: CASSYWTGLNTEAFF. CDR3 nucleotides: TGTGCCAGCAGCTACTGGACAGGATTGAACACTGAAGCTTTCTTT.

This chain uses TRBV20-1 with TRBJ2-7; TRBD1 agrees at 7 bases. V shed 2 bases, J shed 1 base, and the junction held 2 bases outside the gene matches. CDR1 is DFQATT and CDR2 is SNEGSKA in the germline V gene (reference sequence). The CDR3 spans 13 residues. Here the CDR3 DNA reads TGCAGTGCTAGAAGGACAGGTTCCTACGAGCAGTACTTC. It yields the protein CSARRTGSYEQYF.